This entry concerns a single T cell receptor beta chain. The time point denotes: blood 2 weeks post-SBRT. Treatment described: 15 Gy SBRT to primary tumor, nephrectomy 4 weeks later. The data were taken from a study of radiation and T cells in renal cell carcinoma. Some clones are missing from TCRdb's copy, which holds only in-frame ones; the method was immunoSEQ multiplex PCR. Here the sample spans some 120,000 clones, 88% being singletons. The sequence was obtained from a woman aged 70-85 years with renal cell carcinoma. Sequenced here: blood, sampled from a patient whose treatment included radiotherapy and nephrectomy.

CDR3 sequence reads: CASSGQGETQYF. The CDR3 coding sequence is TGCGCCAGCAGCGGACAGGGAGAGACCCAGTACTTC. The chain joins TRBV5-1 to TRBJ2-5; 8 positions agree with TRBD1. The germline V gene has CDR1 SGHRS and CDR2 YFSETQ. Trimming at V came to 4 bases and at J to 4 bases, leaving 0 bases not matched to a gene. The length of the CDR3 is 12 residues.